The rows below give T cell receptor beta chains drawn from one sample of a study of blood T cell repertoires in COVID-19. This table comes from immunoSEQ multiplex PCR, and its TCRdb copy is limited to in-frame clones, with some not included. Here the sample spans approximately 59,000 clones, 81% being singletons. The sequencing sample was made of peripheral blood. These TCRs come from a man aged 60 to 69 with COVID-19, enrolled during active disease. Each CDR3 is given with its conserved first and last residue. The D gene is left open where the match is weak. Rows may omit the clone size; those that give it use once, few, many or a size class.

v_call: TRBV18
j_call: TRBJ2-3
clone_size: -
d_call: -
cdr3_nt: TGTGCCAGCTCACAGATAACTTCCACAGATACGCAGTATTTT
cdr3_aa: CASSQITSTDTQYF

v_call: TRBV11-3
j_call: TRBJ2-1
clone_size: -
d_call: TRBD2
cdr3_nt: TGTGCCAGCAGCTTCATCACCTCGACTAGCGGGAGGTCGTACAATGAGCAGTTCTTC
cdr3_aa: CASSFITSTSGRSYNEQFF

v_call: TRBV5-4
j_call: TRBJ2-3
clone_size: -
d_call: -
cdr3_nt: TGTGCCAGCAGCTATGTACAGGGTAGTCTAGGTACGCAGTATTTT
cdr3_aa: CASSYVQGSLGTQYF

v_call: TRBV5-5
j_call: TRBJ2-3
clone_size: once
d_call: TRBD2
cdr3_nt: TGTGCCCGCCGGTGGGGCGGGGGCGGGAGGGCCCTCCCTGGGTATTTT
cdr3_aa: CARRWGGGGRALPGYF

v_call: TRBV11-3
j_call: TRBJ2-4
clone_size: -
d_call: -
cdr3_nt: TGTGCCAGCAGCCTGAGCCCCAAAAACATTCAGTACTTC
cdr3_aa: CASSLSPKNIQYF

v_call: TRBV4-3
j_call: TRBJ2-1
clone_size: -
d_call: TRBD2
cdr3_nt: TGCGCCAGCAGCCAGCTAGCGGGAGGGACCAATGAGCAGTTCTTC
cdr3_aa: CASSQLAGGTNEQFF

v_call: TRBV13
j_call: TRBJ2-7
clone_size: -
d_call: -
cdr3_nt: TGTGCCAGCAGCCTCAGGAGGGGCGGGACGGCCTACGAGCAGTACTTC
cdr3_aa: CASSLRRGGTAYEQYF

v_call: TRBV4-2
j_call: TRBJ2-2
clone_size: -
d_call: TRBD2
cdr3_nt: TGTGCCAGCAGCCAAGCCGGGAGGGCCGTTACCGGGGAGCTGTTTTTT
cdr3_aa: CASSQAGRAVTGELFF

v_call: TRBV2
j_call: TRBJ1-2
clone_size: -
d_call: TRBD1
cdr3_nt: TGTGCCAGCAGACCGACAGGGGCCGGCTACACCTTC
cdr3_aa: CASRPTGAGYTF

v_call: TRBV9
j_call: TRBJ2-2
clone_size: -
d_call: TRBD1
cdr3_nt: TGTGCCAGCAGCGCATTCACAGGGGCGGCGAACACCGGGGAGCTGTTTTTT
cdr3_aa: CASSAFTGAANTGELFF

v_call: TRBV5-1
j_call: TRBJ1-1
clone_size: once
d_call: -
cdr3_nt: TGCGCCAGCAGCTTCGAGGGAGGGGGCACTGAAGCTTTCTTT
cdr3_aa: CASSFEGGGTEAFF

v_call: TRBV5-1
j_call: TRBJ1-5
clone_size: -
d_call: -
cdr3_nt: TGCGCCAGCAGCTTGGCTCCGTATCAGCCCCAGCATTTT
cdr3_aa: CASSLAPYQPQHF

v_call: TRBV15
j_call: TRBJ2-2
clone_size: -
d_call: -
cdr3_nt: TGTGCCACCAGCTCCCAAGTCGGGACCGGGGAGCTGTTTTTT
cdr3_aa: CATSSQVGTGELFF

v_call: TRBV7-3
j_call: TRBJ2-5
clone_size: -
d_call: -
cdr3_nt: TGTGCCAGCAGCTTACGTTCAGGCGCCCGAGAGACCCAGTACTTC
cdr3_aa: CASSLRSGARETQYF

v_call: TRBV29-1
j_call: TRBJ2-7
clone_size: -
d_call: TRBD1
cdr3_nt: TGCAGCGTTTCCGGCCAACCGGGACAGGGACCCTACGAGCAGTACTTC
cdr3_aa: CSVSGQPGQGPYEQYF